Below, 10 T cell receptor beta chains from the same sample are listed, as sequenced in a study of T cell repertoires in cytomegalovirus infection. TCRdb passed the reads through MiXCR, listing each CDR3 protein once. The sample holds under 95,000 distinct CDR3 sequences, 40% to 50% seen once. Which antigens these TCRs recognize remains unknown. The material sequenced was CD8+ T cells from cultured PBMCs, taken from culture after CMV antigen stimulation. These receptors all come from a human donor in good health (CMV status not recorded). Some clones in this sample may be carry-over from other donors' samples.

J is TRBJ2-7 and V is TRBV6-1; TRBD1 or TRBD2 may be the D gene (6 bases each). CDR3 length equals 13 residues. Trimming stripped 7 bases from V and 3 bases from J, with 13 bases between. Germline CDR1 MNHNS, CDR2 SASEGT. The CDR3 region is CASMGGLVYEQYF. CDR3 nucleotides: TGTGCCAGCATGGGGGGCCTAGTCTACGAGCAGTACTTC.

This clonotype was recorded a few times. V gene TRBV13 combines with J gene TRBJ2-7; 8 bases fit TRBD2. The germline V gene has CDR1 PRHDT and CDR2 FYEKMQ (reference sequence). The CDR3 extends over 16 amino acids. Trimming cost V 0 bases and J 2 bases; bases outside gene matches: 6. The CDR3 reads CASSLGLGTRAYEQYF. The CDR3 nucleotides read TGTGCCAGCAGCTTAGGACTCGGGACTAGGGCCTACGAGCAGTACTTC.

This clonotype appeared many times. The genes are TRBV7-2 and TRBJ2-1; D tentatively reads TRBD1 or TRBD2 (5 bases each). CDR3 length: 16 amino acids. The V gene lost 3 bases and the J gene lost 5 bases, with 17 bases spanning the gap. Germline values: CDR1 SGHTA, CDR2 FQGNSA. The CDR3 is CASSFPDRDPDNEQFF. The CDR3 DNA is TGTGCCAGCAGCTTTCCCGACCGGGACCCCGACAATGAGCAGTTCTTC.

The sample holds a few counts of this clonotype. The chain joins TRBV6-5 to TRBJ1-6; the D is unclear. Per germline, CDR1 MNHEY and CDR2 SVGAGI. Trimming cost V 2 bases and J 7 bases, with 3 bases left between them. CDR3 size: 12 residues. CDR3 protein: CASSYSNSPLHF. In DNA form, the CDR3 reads TGTGCCAGCAGTTACAGCAATTCACCCCTCCACTTT.

CDR3 sequence: CATRRNTEAFF. The DNA of the CDR3 is TGTGCCACACGTAGGAACACTGAAGCTTTCTTT. The rearrangement joins TRBV6-1 to TRBJ1-1; D is unclear. This CDR3 contains 11 residues. V lost 10 bases to trimming and J lost 1 base, with 7 bases between them. Per the germline V gene, CDR1 is MNHNS and CDR2 is SASEGT.

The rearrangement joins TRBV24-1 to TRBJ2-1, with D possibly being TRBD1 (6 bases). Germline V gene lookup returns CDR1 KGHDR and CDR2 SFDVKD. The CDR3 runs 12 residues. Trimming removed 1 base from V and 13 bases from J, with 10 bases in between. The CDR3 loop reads CATSDFGDNQFF. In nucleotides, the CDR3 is TGTGCCACCAGTGATTTTGGGGACAATCAGTTCTTC.

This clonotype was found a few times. The CDR3 loop reads CASSLPQGASSYNEQFF. The CDR3 DNA sequence: TGTGCCAGCAGCTTACCCCAGGGGGCAAGCTCCTACAATGAGCAGTTCTTC. V usage is TRBV7-9 and J usage is TRBJ2-1; 8 nucleotides agree with TRBD1. V shed 2 bases, J shed 0 bases, and the junction held 6 bases outside the gene matches. CDR3 length: 17 residues. Germline-derived CDR1 and CDR2 are SEHNR and FQNEAQ (reference sequence).

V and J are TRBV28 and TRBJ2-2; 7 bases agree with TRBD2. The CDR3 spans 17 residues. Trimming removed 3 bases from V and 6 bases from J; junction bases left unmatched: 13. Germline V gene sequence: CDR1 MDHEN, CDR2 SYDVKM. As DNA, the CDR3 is TGTGCCAGCAGTTTGTCCGGGGTGGCGGGAGTGGCCGGGGAGCTGTTTTTT. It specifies CASSLSGVAGVAGELFF.

DNA for the CDR3: TGTGCCAGCAGCCCTCGGGGGGAGCGGGAGTTTCCAGATACGCAGTATTTT. It codes for CASSPRGEREFPDTQYF. The chain has TRBV7-2 and TRBJ2-3; 8 bases match TRBD2. J lost 4 bases, V lost 5 bases, and 14 bases had no gene match. This CDR3 is 17 amino acids long. The germline CDR1 and CDR2 sequences are SGHTA and FQGNSA.

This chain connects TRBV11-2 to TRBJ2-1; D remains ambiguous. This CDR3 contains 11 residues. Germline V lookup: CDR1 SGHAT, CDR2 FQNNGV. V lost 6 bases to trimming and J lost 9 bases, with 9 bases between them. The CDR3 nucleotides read TGTGCCAGCAGATCCCTGTCTGAGCAGTTCTTC. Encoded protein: CASRSLSEQFF.